One T cell receptor beta chain is described in this entry. Its matching antigen is unknown. The data were obtained in a study of cytomegalovirus exposure and HLA in healthy donors. Broader study findings: Later analysis showed TCR association rates varying by HLA locus, highest for DRB1 and lowest for HLA-C. Later work showed greater clonal expansion in HLA-associated TCR beta chains than in equally common others.

Amplification used 60 Vbeta primers and 13 Jbeta primers. Clones were sequenced by immunoSEQ multiplex PCR, and TCRdb holds only the in-frame ones, with some missing. The sample yields about 160,000 clones, approximately 79% seen once. Trimming took off 1 base at V and 0 bases at J, with 5 bases between the two ends. This CDR3 comprises 14 residues. CDR1 is SGHTA and CDR2 is FQGNSA in the germline V gene. Sequenced: PBMCs. The rearrangement uses TRBV7-2 and TRBJ2-3; a weak D match, TRBD2 (5 bases). The TCR comes from a man aged 40-49 years in good health and CMV-seronegative. CDR3 sequence reads: CASSLGESTDTQYF. The CDR3 DNA is TGTGCCAGCAGCTTAGGGGAGAGCACAGATACGCAGTATTTT.